The rows below give T cell receptor beta chains drawn from one sample of a study of blood T cell repertoires in COVID-19. Sequenced by immunoSEQ multiplex PCR; TCRdb stores in-frame clones only, minus some. Seen here are about 140,000 clones, approximately 84% observed once, and the top ten hold around 8%. The sample was peripheral blood. The receptors here all came from a human donor in a cohort sampled during active COVID-19. Each CDR3 is given without its conserved first and last residue.

cdr3_length: 15
v_call: TRBV11-2
j_call: TRBJ2-1
cdr3_aa: ASSLAGFKSSYNEQF

cdr3_length: 11
v_call: TRBV5-1
j_call: TRBJ1-2
cdr3_aa: ASSPRDAYGYT

cdr3_length: 16
v_call: TRBV12-5
j_call: TRBJ2-7
cdr3_aa: ASGLPALSGQVTYEQY

cdr3_length: 9
v_call: TRBV19
j_call: TRBJ1-2
cdr3_aa: ASSWEAGYT

cdr3_length: 13
v_call: TRBV2
j_call: TRBJ1-4
cdr3_aa: ASRETVATNEKLF

cdr3_length: 13
v_call: TRBV9
j_call: TRBJ1-6
cdr3_aa: ASSVRPGQDSPLH

cdr3_length: 12
v_call: TRBV6-5
j_call: TRBJ2-2
cdr3_aa: ALKGSGHTGELF

cdr3_length: 13
v_call: TRBV5-4
j_call: TRBJ1-2
cdr3_aa: ASSLGAAGDYGYT

cdr3_length: 10
v_call: TRBV6-5
j_call: TRBJ2-3
cdr3_aa: ASSSTGGPQY

cdr3_length: 12
v_call: TRBV5-1
j_call: TRBJ1-4
cdr3_aa: ASSQGEANEKLF